These 30 T cell receptor beta chains were sequenced from one sample in a study of T cells in Graves' hyperthyroidism and ophthalmopathy. Amplified regions were TCR beta CDR3 sequences from RNA transcripts. A set of HTBI primers served as the primers for a first-round RT-PCR of the TCR CDR3. TCRdb reanalysed the multiplex PCR reads using MiXCR and keeps one entry per CDR3 protein. The sample records approximately 400,000 distinct CDR3 sequences, approximately 14% being singletons. Specimen: blood. The receptors come from a woman between 18 and 29 years old with Graves' hyperthyroidism.

To note about this clonotype: Possible read error: a much larger clone is one base away. The CDR3 sequence is CASSHSLDRAYGYTF. The CDR3, as DNA: TGTGCCAGCAGTCACTCCCTGGACAGGGCATATGGCTACACCTTC. The rearrangement joins TRBV6-5 to TRBJ1-2, with 8 bases lining up with TRBD1. The CDR3 contains 15 residues. Germline V CDR1 and CDR2: MNHEY, SVGAGI.

The rearrangement links TRBV19 to TRBJ2-6; D might be TRBD1 (6 bases). This CDR3 is built from 16 residues. Germline CDR1 LNHDA, CDR2 SQIVND (reference sequence). V was pared by 5 bases and J by 1 base, with 12 bases between. The DNA for the CDR3 is TGTGCCAGTAGTCCCTTAACAGGGTCTGGGGCCAACGTCCTGACTTTC. This codes for CASSPLTGSGANVLTF.

V usage is TRBV5-1 and J usage is TRBJ2-1; D possibly uses TRBD1 or TRBD2 (6 bases each). Trimming took 4 bases from V and 3 from J, leaving 17 bases between them. Germline V gene sequence: CDR1 SGHRS, CDR2 YFSETQ. The length of the CDR3 is 16 residues. The CDR3 nucleotides read TGCGCCAGCAGCCTCCCCGGGGGCGGGCACTACAATGAGCAGTTCTTC. Amino acids: CASSLPGGGHYNEQFF. Supplemented by reference TRBV5-1 and TRBJ2-1, the full variable domain reads KAGVTQTPRYLIKTRGQQVTLSCSPISGHRSVSWYQQTPGQGLQFLFEYFSETQRNKGNFPGRFSGRQFSNSRSEMNVSTLELGDSALYLCASSLPGGGHYNEQFFGPGTRLTVL.

At least ten counts were recorded for this clonotype. V gene TRBV2 combines with J gene TRBJ1-2; D possibly corresponds to TRBD1 (5 bases). The germline V gene encodes CDR1 SNHLY and CDR2 FYNNEI. The CDR3 is made up of 16 amino acids. Trimming took 3 bases from V and 5 from J, leaving 19 bases between them. CDR3 in DNA: TGTGCCAGCAGTGATGGCGTCGACAGTACATTTTATGGCTACACCTTC. Its translation is CASSDGVDSTFYGYTF.

This chain joins TRBV11-2 and TRBJ2-7, with D unresolved. V lost 5 bases and J 6 bases, leaving 11 bases between the germline ends. This CDR3 contains 12 residues. Germline V gives CDR1 SGHAT, CDR2 FQNNGV. CDR3 DNA sequence: TGTGCCAGCAGCCTAAAATGGGGCGAGCAGTACTTC. This gives the protein CASSLKWGEQYF.

There are many counts of this clonotype. The chain has TRBV11-2 and TRBJ2-5, with 11 bases aligning to TRBD1. V dropped 1 base and J dropped 4; count of bases not matched to a gene: 2. The CDR3 extends over 15 amino acids. The germline V gene encodes CDR1 SGHAT and CDR2 FQNNGV. The CDR3 bases are TGTGCCAGCAGCTTAGGTGGGACAGGGGGAGAGACCCAGTACTTC. The encoded protein is CASSLGGTGGETQYF.

This clonotype came up many times. The chain recombines TRBV29-1 with TRBJ2-4, with D possibly matching TRBD1 (5 bases). Trimming removed 7 bases at V and 11 bases at J, with 21 bases between. CDR1 SQVTM and CDR2 ANQGSEA come from the germline V gene. The CDR3 is made up of 13 amino acids. CDR3 coding DNA: TGCAGCGCGGACAACGGTTTCCCTCGGGTTCAGTACTTC. Translation gives CSADNGFPRVQYF.

This clonotype appeared many times. The chain employs TRBV10-3 and TRBJ1-3; TRBD1 aligns across 7 bases. V lost 8 bases, J lost 0 bases, and 4 bases stayed unmatched. Germline values: CDR1 ENHRY, CDR2 SYGVKD. The CDR3 has 14 amino acids. In DNA, the CDR3 is TGTGCCATCCAGGACAGGTCCTCTGGAAACACCATATATTTT. Translation: CAIQDRSSGNTIYF.

This clonotype was observed a few times. The rearrangement joins TRBV19 to TRBJ2-1; no clear D gene. This CDR3 is 11 amino acids long. Germline CDR1 LNHDA, CDR2 SQIVND (reference sequence). V lost 9 bases to trimming and J lost 9 bases, with 12 bases between them. CDR3 in amino acids: CASWDLGEQFF. The CDR3 DNA sequence: TGTGCCAGCTGGGATCTGGGTGAGCAGTTCTTC.

A few counts support this clonotype. The V call is TRBV7-3, the J call TRBJ2-2, with 8 bases that match TRBD2. Germline CDR1 is SGHTA and CDR2 is FQGTGA. With 1 base clipped from V and 4 bases from J, the junction kept 5 bases outside the gene matches. This CDR3 spans 16 amino acids. CDR3 nucleotides: TGTGCCAGCAGCTTAAACGCGGGAGGCTCCACCGGGGAGCTGTTTTTT. It specifies CASSLNAGGSTGELFF.

The chain recombines TRBV20-1 with TRBJ1-2; D perhaps matches TRBD1 (5 bases). V lost 6 bases to trimming and J lost 2 bases, with 7 bases between them. The CDR3 has 11 residues. Germline V gene sequence: CDR1 DFQATT, CDR2 SNEGSKA (reference sequence). The DNA for the CDR3 is TGCAGTGCCGAGGGGAACTATGGCTACACCTTC. The encoded protein is CSAEGNYGYTF.

This clonotype was found many times. The V and J genes are TRBV12-3 or TRBV12-4 and TRBJ1-2; 7 bases are shared with TRBD1. The J segment lost 4 bases and the V segment lost 5 bases, leaving 13 bases of the junction unmatched. The CDR3 consists of 16 residues. CDR3 loop: CASSPYTGVRGYGYTF. CDR3 bases: TGTGCCAGCAGTCCGTACACAGGGGTTAGGGGCTATGGCTACACCTTC.

Many counts were recorded for this clonotype. The chain has TRBV14 and TRBJ2-1, with a tentative D call TRBD2 (6 bases). Germline V gene data show CDR1 as SGHDN and CDR2 as FVKESK. This CDR3 comprises 12 residues. V was trimmed by 1 base and J by 9 bases, leaving 7 bases between them. CDR3 sequence reads: CASSQVEGEQFF. CDR3 sequence (DNA): TGTGCCAGCAGCCAAGTGGAGGGTGAGCAGTTCTTC. The variable domain in full, with the rest retrieved from reference TRBV14 and TRBJ2-1, is EAGVTQFPSHSVIEKGQTVTLRCDPISGHDNLYWYRRVMGKEIKFLLHFVKESKQDESGMPNNRFLAERTGGTYSTLKVQPAELEDSGVYFCASSQVEGEQFFGPGTRLTVL.

In this sample, this clonotype turned up many times. J is TRBJ2-3 and V is TRBV28; D unresolved. The CDR3 consists of 15 residues. Germline values: CDR1 MDHEN, CDR2 SYDVKM. Trimming left V 5 bases short and J 9 bases short, with 21 bases between. This CDR3 is CASSIMPGAKKTQYF. The DNA for the CDR3 is TGTGCCAGCAGTATTATGCCCGGCGCTAAGAAAACGCAGTATTTT. Combining the CDR3 with reference TRBV28 and TRBJ2-3 gives the whole variable domain DVKVTQSSRYLVKRTGEKVFLECVQDMDHENMFWYRQDPGLGLRLIYFSYDVKMKEKGDIPEGYSVSREKKERFSLILESASTNQTSMYLCASSIMPGAKKTQYFGPGTRLTVL.

This clonotype was counted many times. The CDR3 DNA is TGTGCCAGCAGTGCCGGTAGAGGTTCCCCACCCTATGGCTACACCTTC. It yields the protein CASSAGRGSPPYGYTF. The chain recombines TRBV6-1 with TRBJ1-2; no definite D call. V was cut by 4 bases and J by 4 bases, with 19 bases left in between. The germline V gene encodes CDR1 MNHNS and CDR2 SASEGT. The CDR3 has 16 residues.

The chain uses TRBV7-2 and TRBJ1-6, with unresolved D. CDR1 SGHTA and CDR2 FQGNSA come from the germline V gene. CDR3 length equals 16 residues. Trimming left V 2 bases short and J 4 bases short, with 12 bases between. The CDR3 reads CASSLIGRFYNSPLHF. CDR3 bases: TGTGCCAGCAGCTTAATTGGGCGGTTTTATAATTCACCCCTCCACTTT. Complete variable domain (other parts from reference TRBV7-2 and TRBJ1-6): GAGVSQSPSNKVTEKGKDVELRCDPISGHTALYWYRQSLGQGLEFLIYFQGNSAPDKSGLPSDRFSAERTGGSVSTLTIQRTQQEDSAVYLCASSLIGRFYNSPLHFGNGTRLTVT.

This clonotype was observed many times. An end of the junction does not agree with germline; a read error may underlie this. This chain connects TRBV7-7 to TRBJ2-7; no firm D call. The V gene's germline CDR1 is SSHAT and CDR2 FNYEAQ (reference sequence). The CDR3 sequence is 15 residues long. Here the CDR3 reads CASSRSLVTPGEQYF. The CDR3, as DNA: TGTGCTAGCAGCCGGTCTCTAGTTACGCCTGGGGAGCAGTACTTC.

This clonotype showed up many times. The CDR3 protein is CSARAVGPYNEQFF. The CDR3 DNA sequence: TGCAGTGCTAGAGCCGTGGGGCCATACAATGAGCAGTTCTTC. V and J are TRBV20-1 and TRBJ2-1, with D perhaps matching TRBD1 (5 bases). This CDR3 has 14 residues. Between the trimmed V and J ends, which lost 1 base and 4 bases, there was a span of 11 bases. Germline values: CDR1 DFQATT, CDR2 SNEGSKA (reference sequence).

This clonotype occurred many times. This chain uses TRBV29-1 with TRBJ1-4; TRBD1 matches at 7 bases. Losses at the gene ends were 4 bases for V and 8 bases for J; bases not matched to a gene: 4. Germline lookup yields CDR1 SQVTM and CDR2 ANQGSEA. This CDR3 region has 12 residues. The chain's CDR3 is CSVAGGNEKLFF. In DNA, the CDR3 is TGCAGCGTTGCAGGGGGGAACGAAAAACTGTTTTTT.

This clonotype has ten or more counts. J is TRBJ2-7 and V is TRBV6-2 or TRBV6-3; D possibly uses TRBD1 or TRBD2 (5 bases each). The CDR3 extends over 15 amino acids. V was clipped by 2 bases and J by 3 bases, with 14 bases between them. CDR1 and CDR2 from the germline V gene are MNHEY and SVGEGT. In DNA form, the CDR3 reads TGTGCCAGCAGTTACGGGGCTAGCTGGAGCTACGAGCAGTACTTC. This sequence encodes CASSYGASWSYEQYF.

This clonotype came up many times. The rearrangement links TRBV6-1 to TRBJ2-7; TRBD2 might be the D (6 bases). V was trimmed by 6 bases and J by 0 bases, leaving 9 bases between them. Germline CDR1 reads MNHNS; CDR2 reads SASEGT. This CDR3 is built from 13 residues. The CDR3 loop reads CASRSGDSYEQYF. CDR3 nucleotides: TGTGCCAGCAGATCGGGGGACTCCTACGAGCAGTACTTC.

This clonotype was observed a few times. J is TRBJ1-2 and V is TRBV5-1; 7 bases line up with TRBD1. The junction had 6 bases not matched to a gene; V was cut back by 4 bases and J by 0 bases. The CDR3 covers 15 residues. CDR1 is SGHRS and CDR2 is YFSETQ in the germline V gene. This chain's CDR3 is CASSPGQVSNYGYTF. CDR3 bases: TGCGCCAGCAGCCCAGGACAGGTATCTAACTATGGCTACACCTTC.

This clonotype showed up many times. This sequence joins TRBV10-3 and TRBJ2-3; D gene uncertain. The V end was cut by 8 bases, the J end by 2 bases, with 17 bases between. Germline CDR1 and CDR2: ENHRY and SYGVKD. CDR3 length: 15 amino acids. The CDR3 loop is CAIGSAIPYTDTQYF. The DNA for the CDR3 is TGTGCCATCGGGTCAGCTATACCCTACACAGATACGCAGTATTTT.

This clonotype has a handful of counts. This chain joins TRBV7-9 and TRBJ2-7; 9 bases align to TRBD2. Per the germline V gene, CDR1 is SEHNR and CDR2 is FQNEAQ (reference sequence). The CDR3 is made up of 16 amino acids. V lost 0 bases to trimming and J lost 3 bases; unmatched junction nucleotides: 6. In DNA, the CDR3 is TGTGCCAGCAGCTTAGCGATAGCGGGAGCCTTCTACGAGCAGTACTTC. Amino acids: CASSLAIAGAFYEQYF. Complete variable domain (other parts from reference TRBV7-9 and TRBJ2-7): DTGVSQNPRHKITKRGQNVTFRCDPISEHNRLYWYRQTLGQGPEFLTYFQNEAQLEKSRLLSDRFSAERPKGSFSTLEIQRTEQGDSAMYLCASSLAIAGAFYEQYFGPGTRLTVT.

This clonotype was seen repeatedly, ten times or more. The chain couples TRBV12-3 or TRBV12-4 to TRBJ1-1, with D tentatively TRBD1 (5 bases). This CDR3 is built from 13 residues. V was clipped by 5 bases and J by 3 bases, with 10 bases between them. The CDR3 sequence is CASSRMGDTEAFF. The CDR3 DNA reads as TGTGCCAGCAGTCGAATGGGGGACACTGAAGCTTTCTTT.

V is TRBV20-1 and J is TRBJ2-2, with no clear D. Germline CDR1 reads DFQATT; CDR2 reads SNEGSKA (reference sequence). The V end lost 0 bases, the J end lost 4 bases, and 12 bases lay between the germline ends. The CDR3 has 15 residues. CDR3 protein: CSARDLHSVTGELFF. The CDR3 DNA follows: TGCAGTGCTAGAGATTTACATTCCGTCACCGGGGAGCTGTTTTTT.

The V gene is TRBV7-3, the J gene TRBJ2-5; 8 positions agree with TRBD2. In germline, CDR1 is SGHTA, CDR2 FQGTGA. The CDR3 spans 15 residues. The trim removed 8 bases at V and 5 bases at J, leaving 13 bases unmatched. CDR3 bases: TGTGCCAGCCGGCTTCTCGGGGGGGCCGATGAGACCCAGTACTTC. Its translation is CASRLLGGADETQYF. The full variable domain, rest sourced from reference TRBV7-3 and TRBJ2-5, is GAGVSQTPSNKVTEKGKYVELRCDPISGHTALYWYRQSLGQGPEFLIYFQGTGAADDSGLPNDRFFAVRPEGSVSTLKIQRTERGDSAVYLCASRLLGGADETQYFGPGTRLLVL.

There are many counts of this clonotype. The V gene is TRBV6-1, the J gene TRBJ1-2; D is unresolved. CDR1 and CDR2 from the germline V gene are MNHNS and SASEGT. The V end was cut by 1 base, the J end by 3 bases, with 6 bases between. The CDR3 has 13 residues. CDR3 protein: CASSEVGYYGYTF. Written as DNA, the CDR3 is TGTGCCAGCAGTGAAGTTGGTTACTATGGCTACACCTTC.

This clonotype was seen many times. The V gene is TRBV6-1, the J gene TRBJ2-4; tentatively, D is TRBD1 (5 bases). V was shortened by 9 bases and J by 0 bases, with 15 bases between the two germline ends. Germline V gives CDR1 MNHNS, CDR2 SASEGT. The CDR3 has 15 amino acids. CDR3 DNA sequence: TGTGCCAGTAAGAAAGGGGATCCAGCCAAAAACATTCAGTACTTC. This codes for CASKKGDPAKNIQYF.

The chain links TRBV12-3 or TRBV12-4 to TRBJ1-5; 7 positions agree with TRBD1. The CDR3 has 15 residues. With V trimmed by 5 bases and J by 4 bases, 8 bases remained unmatched. In nucleotides, the CDR3 is TGTGCCAGCAGTCCAGGGGGAGGAATGAATCAGCCCCAGCATTTT. Amino acid sequence: CASSPGGGMNQPQHF.